These 18 T cell receptor beta chains were all obtained from the same sample, sequenced in a study of CD8 T cells in ankylosing spondylitis. Study results and caveats: A TCR beta motif of about 8 highly homologous variants appeared characteristic of ankylosing spondylitis blood.

These receptors' antigens are unknown. TCRdb itself ran the 5' RACE reads through MiXCR, one entry per CDR3 protein. The sample lists more than 100,000 distinct CDR3 sequences, approximately 17% seen once, with roughly 30% in the top ten. The sequencing sample was made of blood, either unsorted or a sorted T cell fraction (not recorded which). These receptors were collected from a male donor with ankylosing spondylitis.

This clonotype was counted a few times. The chain recombines TRBV2 with TRBJ2-3; 8 nucleotides agree with TRBD1. The CDR3 is 17 amino acids. CDR1 and CDR2 from the germline V gene are SNHLY and FYNNEI. With V trimmed by 6 bases and J by 2 bases, 13 bases remained unmatched. CDR3 residues: CASRDYPGQATTDTQYF. CDR3 bases: TGTGCCAGCAGGGATTATCCGGGACAGGCCACCACAGATACGCAGTATTTT.

V gene TRBV4-1 combines with J gene TRBJ1-1; D gene ambiguous. The V end was cut by 0 bases, the J end by 1 base, with 12 bases between. The length of the CDR3 is 16 residues. CDR1 is MGHRA and CDR2 is YSYEKL in the germline V gene. The CDR3 DNA is TGCGCCAGCAGCCAAGATCTTGGACGGTCGAACACTGAAGCTTTCTTT. It specifies CASSQDLGRSNTEAFF.

The V gene is TRBV7-9, the J gene TRBJ2-7, with TRBD2 matching over 7 bases. CDR1 is SEHNR, CDR2 FQNEAQ, per germline (reference sequence). J was trimmed by 3 bases and V by 5 bases; bases with no gene match: 10. The CDR3 has 15 amino acids. DNA for the CDR3: TGTGCCAGCAGCGACCCGGGACTACCCCACTACGAGCAGTACTTC. Its translation is CASSDPGLPHYEQYF.

The chain is built from TRBV18 and TRBJ1-2; 8 bases align to TRBD1. The trim removed 5 bases at V and 6 bases at J, leaving 14 bases unmatched. The CDR3 is made up of 16 amino acids. Germline CDR1 reads KGHSH; CDR2 reads LQKENI. CDR3 sequence (DNA): TGTGCCAGCTCATCGGCCGGGACAGGTTGGGAGGATGGCTACACCTTC. The encoded protein is CASSSAGTGWEDGYTF.

This clonotype showed up just a few times. The rearrangement uses TRBV18 and TRBJ2-1; D not resolved. The length of the CDR3 is 16 residues. Germline V gives CDR1 KGHSH, CDR2 LQKENI. V lost 3 bases, J lost 5 bases, and 17 bases lay in between. The CDR3 nucleotides are TGTGCCAGCTCACCTACACCTTTCTTAGGAAACAATGAGCAGTTCTTC. Protein product: CASSPTPFLGNNEQFF.

This clonotype was recorded a few times. J is TRBJ2-6 and V is TRBV5-1; no clear D. V lost 1 base, J lost 1 base, and 9 bases lay in between. The CDR3 is 16 amino acids. Germline V lookup: CDR1 SGHRS, CDR2 YFSETQ. The CDR3 sequence: CASSLTAVSGANVLTF. The CDR3 nucleotides are TGCGCCAGCAGCTTGACCGCCGTTTCTGGGGCCAACGTCCTGACTTTC.

V is TRBV25-1 and J is TRBJ2-1; D remains unclear. CDR1 is MGHDK and CDR2 is SYGVNS in the germline V gene. Trimming took 0 bases from V and 8 from J, leaving 8 bases between them. The CDR3 runs 13 residues. The CDR3, as DNA: TGTGCCAGCAGTGAATATGCGTCGGATGAGCAGTTCTTC. It encodes CASSEYASDEQFF.

The chain couples TRBV2 to TRBJ2-7, with D possibly being TRBD1 (5 bases). Germline CDR1 SNHLY, CDR2 FYNNEI. Trimming left V 6 bases short and J 3 bases short, with 12 bases between. The length of the CDR3 is 13 residues. The CDR3 protein is CASRTGQDYEQYF. Here the CDR3 DNA reads TGTGCCAGCAGGACTGGACAAGACTACGAGCAGTACTTC.

The rearrangement uses TRBV9 and TRBJ2-1; possibly TRBD2 for D (5 bases). The ends were cut back, 0 bases at V and 9 bases at J, with 7 bases in the middle. The CDR3 runs to 12 residues. In germline, CDR1 is SGDLS, CDR2 YYNGEE. The DNA of the CDR3 is TGTGCCAGCAGCGTAGATGAGGGTGAGCAGTTCTTC. Its translation: CASSVDEGEQFF.

This clonotype was seen only a few times. The V gene is TRBV5-1, the J gene TRBJ2-5, with D unresolved. CDR1 is SGHRS, CDR2 YFSETQ, per germline. V was clipped by 1 base and J by 1 base, with 8 bases between them. CDR3 size: 14 residues. CDR3 residues: CASSLPGFQETQYF. CDR3 nucleotide sequence: TGCGCCAGCAGCTTGCCCGGGTTCCAAGAGACCCAGTACTTC.

This clonotype turned up a few times. The germline gene is not matched at one end of the junction; a read error may be the cause. The V gene is TRBV7-7, the J gene TRBJ2-1; TRBD2 is a possible D gene (7 bases). The CDR3 loop spans 14 amino acids. CDR1 is SSHAT and CDR2 is FNYEAQ in the germline V gene (reference sequence). The DNA of the CDR3 is TGTGCTAGCAGCTTAGGGGGGGAGCTCGATGAGCAGTTCTTC. It yields the protein CASSLGGELDEQFF.

The V gene is TRBV27, the J gene TRBJ1-1; D unresolved. Germline loops: CDR1 MNHEY, CDR2 SMNVEV (reference sequence). The V and J ends lost 2 bases and 1 base respectively, with 11 bases between them. This CDR3 is 15 amino acids long. In DNA, the CDR3 is TGTGCCAGCAGTTTAATCCACGGGAAGAACACTGAAGCTTTCTTT. This gives the protein CASSLIHGKNTEAFF.

This rearrangement joins TRBV19 to TRBJ2-7, with 7 bases identical to TRBD1. CDR3 length: 12 residues. The J segment lost 1 base and the V segment lost 10 bases, leaving 4 bases of the junction unmatched. Germline V lookup: CDR1 LNHDA, CDR2 SQIVND (reference sequence). The CDR3 bases are TGTGCCATTGGGGACAGTTCCTACGAGCAGTACTTC. Protein product: CAIGDSSYEQYF.

This chain joins TRBV28 and TRBJ2-3; 12 bases agree with TRBD2. The CDR3 runs to 17 residues. Trimming took 4 bases from V and 4 from J; bases not matched to a gene: 9. From germline, CDR1 is MDHEN and CDR2 SYDVKM. CDR3 DNA sequence: TGTGCCAGCAGTTCGATACGACTAGCGGGAGATCCAGATACGCAGTATTTT. Its translation: CASSSIRLAGDPDTQYF.

The V and J genes are TRBV7-9 and TRBJ2-1; 12 bases are shared with TRBD2. CDR3 length: 15 residues. V lost 4 bases and J lost 7; bases outside the gene matches: 5. CDR1 and CDR2 (germline): SEHNR, FQNEAQ (reference sequence). The CDR3 protein is CASSSTSGSANEQFF. The DNA of the CDR3 is TGTGCCAGCAGCTCGACTAGCGGGAGTGCTAATGAGCAGTTCTTC. Full variable domain (rest looked up from reference TRBV7-9 and TRBJ2-1): DTGVSQNPRHKITKRGQNVTFRCDPISEHNRLYWYRQTLGQGPEFLTYFQNEAQLEKSRLLSDRFSAERPKGSFSTLEIQRTEQGDSAMYLCASSSTSGSANEQFFGPGTRLTVL.

The J gene is TRBJ2-3, the V gene TRBV7-9, with 11 bases identical to TRBD2. The J segment lost 6 bases and the V segment lost 5 bases, leaving 7 bases of the junction unmatched. The germline V gene has CDR1 SEHNR and CDR2 FQNEAQ (reference sequence). The CDR3 contains 15 residues. CDR3 in amino acids: CASSPASGRWDTQYF. The CDR3 nucleotides are TGTGCCAGCAGCCCCGCTAGCGGGAGGTGGGATACGCAGTATTTT.

The chain recombines TRBV7-8 with TRBJ2-7; D gene ambiguous. Trimming shortened V by 2 bases and J by 2 bases, and 13 bases separated the two germline ends. This CDR3 is built from 15 residues. The germline V gene encodes CDR1 SGHVS and CDR2 FQNEAQ. The CDR3 here is CASSLMFDFTYEQYF. The CDR3 DNA reads TGTGCCAGCAGCTTAATGTTCGACTTTACCTACGAGCAGTACTTC.

The chain couples TRBV27 to TRBJ2-7; 11 positions agree with TRBD2. This CDR3 contains 17 residues. Germline V gives CDR1 MNHEY, CDR2 SMNVEV (reference sequence). Losses at the gene ends were 1 base for V and 5 bases for J; bases not matched to a gene: 10. CDR3 region: CASSLFLAGGPGHEQYF. CDR3 in DNA: TGTGCCAGCAGTTTATTTTTAGCGGGAGGGCCGGGCCACGAGCAGTACTTC.